This T cell receptor (beta chain) was found in a study of T-cell memory formation after mild COVID-19. Germline V gene sequence: CDR1 SGHRS, CDR2 YFSETQ. The V end was cut by 1 base, the J end by 4 bases, with 8 bases between. This CDR3 is 13 amino acids long. Using its own MiXCR run on the 5' RACE reads, TCRdb lists one record per CDR3 protein. The table includes fewer than 200,000 distinct CDR3 sequences, approximately 12% detected once. The receptor's source is a man in his late teens or twenties who had mild COVID-19 (a few samples of this study predate the infection). Cell type and time point are not known. The chain carries TRBV5-1 and TRBJ1-1, with no clear D. Specimen: PBMCs or a T cell subset sorted from them (not recorded which). The CDR3 DNA reads as TGCGCCAGCAGCTTGAGTGCCCCCACTGAAGCTTTCTTT. Protein product: CASSLSAPTEAFF.